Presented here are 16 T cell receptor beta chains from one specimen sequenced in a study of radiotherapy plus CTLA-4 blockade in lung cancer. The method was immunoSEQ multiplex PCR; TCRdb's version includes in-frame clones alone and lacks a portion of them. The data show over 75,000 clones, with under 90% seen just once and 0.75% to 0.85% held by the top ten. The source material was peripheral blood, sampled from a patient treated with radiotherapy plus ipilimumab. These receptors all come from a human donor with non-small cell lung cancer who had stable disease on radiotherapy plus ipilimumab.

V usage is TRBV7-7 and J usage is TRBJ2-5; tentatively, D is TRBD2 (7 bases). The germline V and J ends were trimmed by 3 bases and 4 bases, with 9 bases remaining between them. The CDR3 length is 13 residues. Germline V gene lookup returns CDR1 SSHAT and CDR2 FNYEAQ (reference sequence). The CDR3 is CASSFGGPETQYF. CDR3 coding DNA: TGTGCCAGCAGCTTCGGGGGGCCAGAGACCCAGTACTTC.

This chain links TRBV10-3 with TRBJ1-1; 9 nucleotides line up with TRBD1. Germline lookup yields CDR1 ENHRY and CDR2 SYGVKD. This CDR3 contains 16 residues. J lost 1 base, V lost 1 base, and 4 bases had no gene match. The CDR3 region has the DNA TGTGCCATCAGTGAGTGGACAGGGGCTTCGAACACTGAAGCTTTCTTT. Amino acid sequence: CAISEWTGASNTEAFF.

In DNA, the CDR3 is TGTGCCAGCAGCTCGGTGAACCGGGGGCCAAACACTGAAGCTTTCTTT. It codes for CASSSVNRGPNTEAFF. The rearrangement links TRBV7-9 to TRBJ1-1, with a tentative D call TRBD1 (6 bases). This CDR3 region has 16 residues. Per germline, CDR1 SEHNR and CDR2 FQNEAQ (reference sequence). V was shortened by 4 bases and J by 2 bases, with 17 bases between the two germline ends. Supplemented by reference TRBV7-9 and TRBJ1-1, the full variable domain reads DTGVSQNPRHKITKRGQNVTFRCDPISEHNRLYWYRQTLGQGPEFLTYFQNEAQLEKSRLLSDRFSAERPKGSFSTLEIQRTEQGDSAMYLCASSSVNRGPNTEAFFGQGTRLTVV.

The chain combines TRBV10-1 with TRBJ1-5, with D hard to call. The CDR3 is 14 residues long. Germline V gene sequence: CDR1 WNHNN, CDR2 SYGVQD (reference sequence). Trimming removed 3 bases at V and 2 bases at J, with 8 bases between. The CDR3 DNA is TGCGCCAGCAGTGAAGTCGGGGGCAATCAGCCCCAGCATTTT. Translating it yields CASSEVGGNQPQHF.

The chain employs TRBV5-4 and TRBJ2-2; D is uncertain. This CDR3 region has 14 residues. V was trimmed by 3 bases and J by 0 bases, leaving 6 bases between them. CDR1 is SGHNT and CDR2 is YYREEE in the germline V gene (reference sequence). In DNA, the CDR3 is TGTGCCAGCAGCTATGGTCCGAACACCGGGGAGCTGTTTTTT. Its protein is CASSYGPNTGELFF.

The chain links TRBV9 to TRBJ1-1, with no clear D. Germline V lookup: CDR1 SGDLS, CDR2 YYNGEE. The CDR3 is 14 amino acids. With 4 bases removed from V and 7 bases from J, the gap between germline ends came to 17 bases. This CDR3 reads CASSLNWADYEAFF. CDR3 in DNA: TGTGCCAGCAGCTTGAACTGGGCAGACTATGAAGCTTTCTTT.

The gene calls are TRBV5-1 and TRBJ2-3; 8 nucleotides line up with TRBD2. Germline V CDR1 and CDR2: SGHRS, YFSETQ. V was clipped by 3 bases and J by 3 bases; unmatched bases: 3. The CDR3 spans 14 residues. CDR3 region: CASSSGLETDTQYF. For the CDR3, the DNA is TGCGCCAGCAGCTCGGGACTAGAGACAGATACGCAGTATTTT.

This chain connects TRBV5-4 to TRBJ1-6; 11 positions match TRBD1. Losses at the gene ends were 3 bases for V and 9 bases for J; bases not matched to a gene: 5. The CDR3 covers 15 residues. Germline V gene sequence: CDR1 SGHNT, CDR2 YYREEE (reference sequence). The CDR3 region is CASSWGQGVVSPLHF. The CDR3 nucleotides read TGTGCCAGCAGCTGGGGACAGGGGGTAGTTTCACCCCTCCACTTT.

CDR3 sequence: CASSLEVNYGYTF. DNA for the CDR3: TGCGCCAGCAGCTTGGAAGTGAACTATGGCTACACCTTC. The chain carries TRBV5-1 and TRBJ1-2; no firm D call. Germline V gene data show CDR1 as SGHRS and CDR2 as YFSETQ. This CDR3 has 13 residues. Trimming took 0 bases from V and 2 from J, leaving 5 bases between them.

Here the CDR3 DNA reads TGTGCCATCAGAGCGGGACAGAGCAACTATGGCTACACCTTC. It yields the protein CAIRAGQSNYGYTF. The chain carries TRBV10-3 and TRBJ1-2, with 7 bases that match TRBD1. J was trimmed by 2 bases and V by 6 bases; bases with no gene match: 6. The CDR3 consists of 14 residues. Germline assignment: CDR1 ENHRY and CDR2 SYGVKD.

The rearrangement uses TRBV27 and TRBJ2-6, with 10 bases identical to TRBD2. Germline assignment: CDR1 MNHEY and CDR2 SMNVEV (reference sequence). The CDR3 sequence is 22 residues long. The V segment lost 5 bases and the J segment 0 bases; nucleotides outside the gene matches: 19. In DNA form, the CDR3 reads TGTGCCAGCAGTAATAAAAAACTAACCGAGCGGGAGGGGAGCTCTGGGGCCAACGTCCTGACTTTC. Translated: CASSNKKLTEREGSSGANVLTF.

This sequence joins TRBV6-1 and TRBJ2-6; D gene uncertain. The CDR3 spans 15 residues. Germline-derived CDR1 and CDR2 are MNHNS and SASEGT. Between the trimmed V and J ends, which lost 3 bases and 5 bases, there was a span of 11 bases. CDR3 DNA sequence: TGTGCCAGCAGTGAGGGGTCGGTTAGGGCCAACGTCCTGACTTTC. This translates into CASSEGSVRANVLTF.

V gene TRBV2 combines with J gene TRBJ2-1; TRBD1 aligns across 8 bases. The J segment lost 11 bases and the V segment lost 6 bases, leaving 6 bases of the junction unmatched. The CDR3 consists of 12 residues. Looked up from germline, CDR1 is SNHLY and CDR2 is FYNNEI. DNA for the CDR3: TGTGCCAGCAGACTGCAGGGGGCCCAGCAGTTCTTC. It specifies CASRLQGAQQFF.

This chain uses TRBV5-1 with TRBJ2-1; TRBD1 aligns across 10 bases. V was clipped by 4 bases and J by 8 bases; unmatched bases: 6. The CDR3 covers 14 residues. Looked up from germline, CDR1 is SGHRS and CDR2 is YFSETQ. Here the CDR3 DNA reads TGCGCCAGCAGCACAAGACAGGGGGCGCATGAGCAGTTCTTC. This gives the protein CASSTRQGAHEQFF.

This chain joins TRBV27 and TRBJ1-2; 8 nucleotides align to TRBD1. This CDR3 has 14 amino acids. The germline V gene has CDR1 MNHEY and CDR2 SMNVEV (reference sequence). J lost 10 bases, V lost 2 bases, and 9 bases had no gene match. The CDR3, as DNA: TGTGCCAGCAGTTTAGTGGGGACAGGTCCTCACTACACCTTC. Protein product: CASSLVGTGPHYTF.

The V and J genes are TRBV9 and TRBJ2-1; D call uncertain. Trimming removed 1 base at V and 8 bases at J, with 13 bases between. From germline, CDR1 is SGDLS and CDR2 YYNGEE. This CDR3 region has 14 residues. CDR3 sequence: CASSVSGIGDEQFF. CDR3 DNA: TGTGCCAGCAGCGTATCGGGCATCGGCGATGAGCAGTTCTTC. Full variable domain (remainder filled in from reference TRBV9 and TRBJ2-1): DSGVTQTPKHLITATGQRVTLRCSPRSGDLSVYWYQQSLDQGLQFLIQYYNGEERAKGNILERFSAQQFPDLHSELNLSSLELGDSALYFCASSVSGIGDEQFFGPGTRLTVL.